The source of this T cell receptor (beta chain) is a study of cytomegalovirus exposure and HLA in healthy donors. Findings of the study overall: HLA alleles showed associations with about 17,000 TCR beta sequences in a later analysis, at a 0.05 false discovery rate. Researchers reported from a later analysis that most CMV-associated TCR beta chains appeared HLA-restricted. Certain indistinguishable V segments, among them TRBV6-2 and TRBV6-3, were excluded.

CDR1 is LNHDA and CDR2 is SQIVND in the germline V gene (reference sequence). This CDR3 comprises 14 residues. After removal of 5 bases from V and 3 bases from J, the junction contained 3 bases not matched to a gene. PCR primers comprised 60 Vbeta and 13 Jbeta primers. The repertoire was sequenced with immunoSEQ multiplex PCR; TCRdb's copy has only in-frame clones and lacks some. The sample carries about 190,000 clones, around 75% recorded once. Worth noting for this clone: No antigen is known for it.

The sample comprised PBMCs. The receptor's source is a woman aged 30 to 39 in good health and CMV-seropositive. This chain links TRBV19 with TRBJ1-1, with 10 bases identical to TRBD1. CDR3 DNA sequence: TGTGCCAGTAGTGCCGGACAGGGGGACACTGAAGCTTTCTTT. Protein sequence: CASSAGQGDTEAFF.